The 10 T cell receptor beta chains reported below all come from one sample, sequenced in a study of cytomegalovirus exposure and HLA in healthy donors. The PCR ran on 60 Vbeta and 13 Jbeta primers. Method: immunoSEQ multiplex PCR; TCRdb's copy keeps in-frame clones and lacks some. The repertoire consists of about 88,000 clones, with approximately 71% occurring once and the leading ten covering more than 15%. Sequencing was done on a sample of PBMCs. The receptors shown here come from a woman under 30 in good health and CMV-seropositive.

This sequence joins TRBV9 and TRBJ2-1; maybe TRBD2 (5 bases). V was shortened by 4 bases and J by 6 bases, with 14 bases between the two germline ends. The germline CDR1 and CDR2 sequences are SGDLS and YYNGEE. This CDR3 comprises 14 residues. CDR3 sequence: CASSTVASTNEQFF. The CDR3 DNA reads as TGTGCCAGCAGCACGGTAGCGAGTACCAATGAGCAGTTCTTC.

This clone was seen only a few times. This rearrangement joins TRBV5-6 to TRBJ1-5; 10 bases are shared with TRBD1. The CDR3 runs 18 residues. Trimming took 3 bases from V and 0 from J; bases not matched to a gene: 9. Germline V gives CDR1 SGHDT, CDR2 YYEEEE. Written as DNA, the CDR3 is TGTGCCAGCAGCTCCCGCCGGGACAGGGGTTATAGCAATCAGCCCCAGCATTTT. This translates into CASSSRRDRGYSNQPQHF.

The genes are TRBV28 and TRBJ2-3; D remains unclear. V was trimmed by 2 bases and J by 1 base, leaving 13 bases between them. The CDR3 has 16 amino acids. Germline V gives CDR1 MDHEN, CDR2 SYDVKM. CDR3 protein: CASSLEAVRGTDTQYF. For the CDR3, the DNA is TGTGCCAGCAGTTTAGAGGCCGTACGGGGCACAGATACGCAGTATTTT.

V is TRBV19 and J is TRBJ2-7; TRBD1 matches at 9 bases. Per the germline V gene, CDR1 is LNHDA and CDR2 is SQIVND (reference sequence). Trimming cost V 5 bases and J 4 bases; bases outside gene matches: 6. This CDR3 is built from 14 residues. CDR3 residues: CASSGGTGKYEQYF. The CDR3 DNA reads as TGTGCCAGTAGTGGAGGGACAGGGAAATACGAGCAGTACTTC.

The V and J genes are TRBV6-1 and TRBJ2-3; 7 nucleotides line up with TRBD2. Germline V lookup: CDR1 MNHNS, CDR2 SASEGT. With V trimmed by 8 bases and J by 2 bases, 7 bases remained unmatched. The length of the CDR3 is 14 residues. CDR3 residues: CASGRETATDTQYF. The DNA of the CDR3 is TGTGCCAGCGGGCGGGAGACAGCCACAGATACGCAGTATTTT.

V is TRBV5-1 and J is TRBJ2-1; tentative D call: TRBD2 (5 bases). This CDR3 spans 14 amino acids. V was clipped by 0 bases and J by 15 bases, with 19 bases between them. Germline V CDR1 and CDR2: SGHRS, YFSETQ. The DNA of the CDR3 is TGCGCCAGCAGCTTGGCGGGGAGCGAAAGGCATCGGTTCTTC. Protein product: CASSLAGSERHRFF.

This clone has only a few counts. The rearrangement uses TRBV5-8 and TRBJ2-5, with TRBD2 matching over 9 bases. J was trimmed by 4 bases and V by 4 bases; bases with no gene match: 11. CDR1 and CDR2 (germline): SGHTS, YDEGEE. The CDR3 is 16 residues long. The CDR3 DNA sequence: TGTGCCAGCAGCGTGACTAGCGGATCCGAGGGAGAGACCCAGTACTTC. Translation gives CASSVTSGSEGETQYF.

This chain uses TRBV4-1 with TRBJ2-5; 7 bases agree with TRBD2. Unmatched junction bases numbered 10, after V lost 0 bases and J lost 6 bases. Germline CDR1 MGHRA, CDR2 YSYEKL. The length of the CDR3 is 16 residues. The DNA for the CDR3 is TGCGCCAGCAGCCAAGAGGAGGACGCGGGGGAACAGACCCAGTACTTC. Encoded protein: CASSQEEDAGEQTQYF.

The chain joins TRBV9 to TRBJ2-3, with D hard to call. Germline V gene lookup returns CDR1 SGDLS and CDR2 YYNGEE. The V and J ends lost 0 bases and 1 base respectively, with 9 bases between them. The CDR3 has 15 residues. CDR3 residues: CASSVVSAGTDTQYF. The CDR3 DNA reads as TGTGCCAGCAGCGTAGTGAGTGCGGGCACAGATACGCAGTATTTT.

V is TRBV27 and J is TRBJ2-7; a possible D gene is TRBD1 (5 bases). Trimming cost V 2 bases and J 3 bases, with 8 bases left between them. The germline V gene has CDR1 MNHEY and CDR2 SMNVEV (reference sequence). This CDR3 spans 13 amino acids. CDR3 sequence (DNA): TGTGCCAGCAGTTTAGGGGCTTACTACGAGCAGTACTTC. Encoded protein: CASSLGAYYEQYF.